This T cell receptor (beta chain) emerged from a study of blood T cell repertoires in COVID-19. At the level of the study: In each case, the material was cDNA or gDNA derived from T cells, B-cell-depleted T cells, or PBMCs.

V lost 0 bases and J lost 4; bases outside the gene matches: 6. This CDR3 has 15 residues. The germline V gene has CDR1 SGDLS and CDR2 YYNGEE. Libraries were prepared by immunoSEQ multiplex PCR; TCRdb keeps only in-frame clonotypes and omits some of them. The data contain about 35,000 clones, almost 85% of them seen just once; the ten biggest clones take up roughly 40%. The sequence was collected from a man at least 80 years old with active or convalescent COVID-19. The V gene is TRBV9, the J gene TRBJ1-1, with 7 positions matching TRBD1. Sample: peripheral blood. The CDR3 DNA reads TGTGCCAGCAGCGTAGCTGCGACAGGGAGCACTGAAGCTTTCTTT. Its translation is CASSVAATGSTEAFF.